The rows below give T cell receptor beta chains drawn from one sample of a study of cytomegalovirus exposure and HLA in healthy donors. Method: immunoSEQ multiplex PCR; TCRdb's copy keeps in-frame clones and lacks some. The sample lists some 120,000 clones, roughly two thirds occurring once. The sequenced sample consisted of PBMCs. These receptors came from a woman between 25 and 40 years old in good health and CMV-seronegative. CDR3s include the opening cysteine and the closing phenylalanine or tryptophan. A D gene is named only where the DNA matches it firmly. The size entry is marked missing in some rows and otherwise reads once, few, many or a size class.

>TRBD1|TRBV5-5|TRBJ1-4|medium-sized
CASSLSTGGFLGEKLFF
TGTGCCAGCAGCTTGAGTACAGGGGGATTTTTGGGTGAAAAACTGTTTTTT
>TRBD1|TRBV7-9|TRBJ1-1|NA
CASSSQGQGNTEAFF
TGTGCCAGCAGCTCCCAGGGACAGGGGAACACTGAAGCTTTCTTT
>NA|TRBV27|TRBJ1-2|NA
CASSPQLNYGYTF
TGTGCCAGCAGTCCTCAACTTAACTATGGCTACACCTTC
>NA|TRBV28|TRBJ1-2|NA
CASSWGGVPYGYTF
TGTGCCAGCAGTTGGGGGGGGGTTCCCTATGGCTACACCTTC
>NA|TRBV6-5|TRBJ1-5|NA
CASSSDKYSNQPQHF
TGTGCCAGCAGTTCAGACAAATATAGCAATCAGCCCCAGCATTTT
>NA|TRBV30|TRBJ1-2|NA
CAWSLQFYGYTF
TGTGCCTGGAGTTTACAGTTCTATGGCTACACCTTC
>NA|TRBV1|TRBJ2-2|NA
CTSSQDAGPNTGELFF
TGCACCAGCAGCCAAGATGCGGGGCCGAACACCGGGGAGCTGTTTTTT
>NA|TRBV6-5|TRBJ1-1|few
CASSYSMGHTEAFF
TGTGCCAGCAGTTACTCGATGGGGCACACTGAAGCTTTCTTT
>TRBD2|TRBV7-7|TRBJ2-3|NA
CASSPEGLAATDTQYF
TGTGCTAGCAGCCCAGAGGGACTAGCGGCCACAGATACGCAGTATTTT
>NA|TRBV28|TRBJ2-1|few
CASSPTGEAYNEQFF
TGTGCCAGCAGCCCCACAGGGGAGGCCTACAATGAGCAGTTCTTC
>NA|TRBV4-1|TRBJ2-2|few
CASSQGWGEAGELFF
TGCGCCAGCAGCCAAGGCTGGGGGGAAGCCGGGGAGCTGTTTTTT
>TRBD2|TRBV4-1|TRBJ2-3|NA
CASSPTGTSDTDTQYF
TGCGCCAGCAGCCCCACTGGGACTAGCGACACAGATACGCAGTATTTT
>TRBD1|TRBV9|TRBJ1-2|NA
CASSFSGTGISGYTF
TGTGCCAGCAGCTTCTCCGGGACAGGGATTTCCGGCTACACCTTC
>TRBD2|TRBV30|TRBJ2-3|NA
CAWSQASGTDTQYF
TGTGCCTGGAGTCAGGCTAGCGGGACAGATACGCAGTATTTT
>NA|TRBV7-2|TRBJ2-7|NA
CASSLVSRGGSYEQYF
TGTGCCAGCAGCTTAGTGTCCAGGGGCGGGTCCTACGAGCAGTACTTC
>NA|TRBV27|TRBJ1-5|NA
CASSPGGSNQPQHF
TGTGCCAGCAGTCCGGGGGGAAGCAATCAGCCCCAGCATTTT
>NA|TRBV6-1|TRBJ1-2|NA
CASSEEHEEYGYTF
TGTGCCAGCAGTGAAGAGCACGAGGAGTATGGCTACACCTTC
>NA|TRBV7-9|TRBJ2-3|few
CASSLQGSTDTQYF
TGTGCCAGCAGCTTGCAGGGAAGCACAGATACGCAGTATTTT
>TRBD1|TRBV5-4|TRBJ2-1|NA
CASSSGTGGGNEQFF
TGTGCCAGCAGCTCGGGGACAGGGGGAGGCAATGAGCAGTTCTTC
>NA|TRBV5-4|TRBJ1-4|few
CASSPGGGNEKLFF
TGTGCCAGCAGCCCGGGGGGGGGTAATGAAAAACTGTTTTTT
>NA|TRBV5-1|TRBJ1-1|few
CASTTGGRNTEAFF
TGCGCCAGCACCACCGGGGGACGGAACACTGAAGCTTTCTTT
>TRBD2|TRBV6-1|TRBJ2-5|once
CASSETSAQETQYF
TGTGCCAGCAGTGAAACTAGCGCTCAAGAGACCCAGTACTTC
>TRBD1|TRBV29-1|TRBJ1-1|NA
CSVTGQAGTMNTEAFF
TGCAGCGTCACCGGACAGGCGGGGACCATGAACACTGAAGCTTTCTTT
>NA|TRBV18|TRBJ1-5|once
CASSPGKGQISNQPQHF
TGTGCCAGCTCACCCGGAAAAGGACAGATTAGCAATCAGCCCCAGCATTTT
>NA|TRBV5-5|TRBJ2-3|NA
CASSLLASTDTQYF
TGTGCCAGCAGCTTGCTAGCGAGCACAGATACGCAGTATTTT
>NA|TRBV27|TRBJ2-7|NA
CASSRRDSPYEQYF
TGTGCCAGCAGTAGACGGGACTCCCCCTACGAGCAGTACTTC
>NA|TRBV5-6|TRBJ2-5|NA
CASSLVVQTSRETQYF
TGTGCCAGCAGCTTGGTGGTCCAAACCTCCAGGGAGACCCAGTACTTC
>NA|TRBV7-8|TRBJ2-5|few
CASSFNTVQETQYF
TGTGCCAGCAGCTTCAATACAGTCCAAGAGACCCAGTACTTC
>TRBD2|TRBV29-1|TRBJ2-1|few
CSTRTSGRGSNEQFF
TGCAGCACACGGACTAGCGGGAGGGGGAGCAATGAGCAGTTCTTC
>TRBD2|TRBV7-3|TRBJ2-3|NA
CASSLRASGGPDTQYF
TGTGCCAGCAGCTTAAGGGCTAGCGGGGGTCCAGATACGCAGTATTTT
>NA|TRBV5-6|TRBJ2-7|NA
CASGLGQEVQYF
TGTGCCAGCGGCTTGGGGCAGGAGGTGCAGTACTTC
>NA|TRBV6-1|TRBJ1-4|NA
CASSEVEAREKLFF
TGTGCCAGCAGTGAAGTCGAGGCTAGGGAAAAACTGTTTTTT
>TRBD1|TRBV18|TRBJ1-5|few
CASSFGAGGAGQPQHF
TGTGCCAGCTCATTCGGGGCAGGGGGCGCCGGTCAGCCCCAGCATTTT
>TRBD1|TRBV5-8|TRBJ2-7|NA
CASNPTGSSYEQYF
TGTGCCAGCAACCCGACAGGGAGCTCCTACGAGCAGTACTTC
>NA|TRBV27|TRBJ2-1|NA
CASSPRVTTYNEQFF
TGTGCCAGCAGTCCCAGGGTAACAACCTACAATGAGCAGTTCTTC
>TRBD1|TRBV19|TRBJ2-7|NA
CASTGTGGFHEQYF
TGTGCCAGTACCGGGACAGGGGGCTTCCACGAGCAGTACTTC
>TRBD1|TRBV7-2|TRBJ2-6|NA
CASSLKTGVISGANVLTF
TGTGCCAGCAGCTTAAAGACAGGGGTGATCTCTGGGGCCAACGTCCTGACTTTC
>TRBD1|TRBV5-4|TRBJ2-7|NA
CASSLGTGGDEQYF
TGTGCCAGCAGCCTTGGGACAGGGGGCGATGAGCAGTACTTC
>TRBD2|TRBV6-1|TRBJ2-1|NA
CASSEALWLADNNEQFF
TGTGCCAGCAGTGAAGCGCTGTGGCTAGCGGACAACAATGAGCAGTTCTTC
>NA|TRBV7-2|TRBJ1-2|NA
CASSLVGSQGNGYTF
TGTGCCAGCAGCTTAGTAGGTTCCCAGGGAAATGGCTACACCTTC